This passage covers 10 T cell receptor beta chains from one sample sequenced in a study of T cells in Graves' hyperthyroidism and ophthalmopathy. Amplified TCR beta CDR3 regions derived from RNA transcripts. RT-PCR in the first round (using the HTBI primer set) targeted the TCR CDR3. TCRdb used MiXCR to reprocess the multiplex PCR reads, holding one entry per CDR3 protein. The sample contains about half a million distinct CDR3 sequences, 15% to 20% of which appear only once. Sequencing used blood. All receptors come from a woman aged 25 to 45 with Graves' ophthalmopathy.

In this sample, this clonotype turned up a few times. This chain links TRBV7-9 with TRBJ2-1; 16 positions match TRBD2. The junction had 10 bases not matched to a gene; V was cut back by 5 bases and J by 0 bases. Germline V gene lookup returns CDR1 SEHNR and CDR2 FQNEAQ (reference sequence). The CDR3 sequence is 20 residues long. The CDR3: CASSPGTSGRARGSYNEQFF. CDR3 nucleotides: TGTGCCAGCAGCCCTGGGACTAGCGGGAGGGCCAGAGGCTCCTACAATGAGCAGTTCTTC.

This clonotype was found a few times. V gene TRBV29-1 combines with J gene TRBJ2-1; D is unresolved. The CDR3 sequence is 14 residues long. Looked up from germline, CDR1 is SQVTM and CDR2 is ANQGSEA. Trimming left V 6 bases short and J 0 bases short, with 12 bases between. This CDR3 is CSVSNPSSYNEQFF. The CDR3, as DNA: TGCAGCGTGTCAAACCCGAGCTCCTACAATGAGCAGTTCTTC.

The V gene is TRBV20-1, the J gene TRBJ1-2; D perhaps matches TRBD1 (5 bases). Deletions cut 6 bases from V and 7 bases from J, with 12 bases between. Germline CDR1 DFQATT, CDR2 SNEGSKA (reference sequence). The CDR3 length is 11 residues. As DNA, the CDR3 is TGCAGTGCATTAGGGGTTTTTGGCTACACCTTC. Its protein product is CSALGVFGYTF.

The V call is TRBV29-1, the J call TRBJ2-1; TRBD2 is a possible D gene (5 bases). V was pared by 7 bases and J by 9 bases, with 10 bases between. CDR3 length: 10 residues. Germline CDR1 is SQVTM and CDR2 is ANQGSEA. In DNA, the CDR3 is TGCAGCGCCGTCAGCGGTGAGCAGTTCTTC. The encoded protein is CSAVSGEQFF.

This clonotype showed up many times. The rearrangement uses TRBV28 and TRBJ2-1; 14 nucleotides line up with TRBD2. From germline, CDR1 is MDHEN and CDR2 SYDVKM. With 6 bases clipped from V and 8 bases from J, the junction kept 9 bases outside the gene matches. CDR3 length equals 16 residues. As DNA, the CDR3 is TGTGCCAGCAGATACCGACTAGCGGGAGGGTCTCATGAGCAGTTCTTC. It encodes CASRYRLAGGSHEQFF.

This clonotype was seen repeatedly, ten times or more. V gene TRBV20-1 combines with J gene TRBJ2-1; 7 nucleotides agree with TRBD2. From germline, CDR1 is DFQATT and CDR2 SNEGSKA (reference sequence). V was clipped by 3 bases and J by 4 bases; unmatched bases: 6. The CDR3 runs to 14 residues. The CDR3 bases are TGCAGTGCTAGTATACAGCGGGGTTACAATGAGCAGTTCTTC. It is translated as CSASIQRGYNEQFF.

The chain is built from TRBV14 and TRBJ1-1, with no clear D. This CDR3 comprises 13 residues. Germline V gene sequence: CDR1 SGHDN, CDR2 FVKESK. V was cut by 5 bases and J by 5 bases, with 12 bases left in between. The DNA for the CDR3 is TGTGCCAGCAGCGATCACGGGGAGACTGAAGCTTTCTTT. Its protein is CASSDHGETEAFF.

This clonotype has a handful of counts. The chain recombines TRBV11-2 with TRBJ2-2, with 8 bases lining up with TRBD1. V shed 5 bases, J shed 4 bases, and the junction held 6 bases outside the gene matches. Germline lookup yields CDR1 SGHAT and CDR2 FQNNGV. This CDR3 comprises 15 residues. The DNA for the CDR3 is TGTGCCAGCAGCAAAAACAGGGGGACCACCGGGGAGCTGTTTTTT. Residues: CASSKNRGTTGELFF.

This clonotype was seen many times. The chain combines TRBV5-1 with TRBJ2-1; 12 bases match TRBD2. With V trimmed by 4 bases and J by 5 bases, 13 bases remained unmatched. Per germline, CDR1 SGHRS and CDR2 YFSETQ. The CDR3 loop spans 18 amino acids. As DNA, the CDR3 is TGCGCCAGCAGCAGGACTAGCGGGATCTTAGCCCTAGACAATGAGCAGTTCTTC. Amino acid sequence: CASSRTSGILALDNEQFF.

V and J are TRBV6-7 and TRBJ2-7; 7 positions agree with TRBD1. TRBV6-7 is noted as an ORF with a role that remains uncertain. The CDR3 is made up of 13 amino acids. Trimming took 6 bases from V and 2 from J; bases not matched to a gene: 4. The CDR3 loop reads CASRQGPTYEQYF. The CDR3 DNA is TGTGCCAGCAGACAGGGGCCAACCTACGAGCAGTACTTC.